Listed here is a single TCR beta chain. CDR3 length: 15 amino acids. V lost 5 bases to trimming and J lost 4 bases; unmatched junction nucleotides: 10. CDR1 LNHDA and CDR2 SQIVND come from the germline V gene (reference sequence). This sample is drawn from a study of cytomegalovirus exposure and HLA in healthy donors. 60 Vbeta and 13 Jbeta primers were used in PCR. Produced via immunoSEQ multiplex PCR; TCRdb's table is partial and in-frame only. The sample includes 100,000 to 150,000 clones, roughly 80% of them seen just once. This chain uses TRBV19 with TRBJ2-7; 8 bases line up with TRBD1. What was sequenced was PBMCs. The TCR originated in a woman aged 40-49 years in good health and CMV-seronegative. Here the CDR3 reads CASSETGGALYEQYF. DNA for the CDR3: TGTGCCAGTAGTGAAACAGGGGGTGCCCTTTACGAGCAGTACTTC.